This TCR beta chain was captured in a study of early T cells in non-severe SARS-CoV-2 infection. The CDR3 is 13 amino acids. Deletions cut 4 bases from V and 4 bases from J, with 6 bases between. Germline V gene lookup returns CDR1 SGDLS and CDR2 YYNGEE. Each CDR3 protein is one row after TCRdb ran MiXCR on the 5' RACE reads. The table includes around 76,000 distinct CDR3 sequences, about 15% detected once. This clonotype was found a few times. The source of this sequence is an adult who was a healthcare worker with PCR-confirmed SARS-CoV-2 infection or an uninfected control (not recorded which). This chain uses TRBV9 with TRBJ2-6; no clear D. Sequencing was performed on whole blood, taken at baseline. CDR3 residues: CASSLPGANVLTF. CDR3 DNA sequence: TGTGCCAGCAGCCTCCCGGGGGCCAACGTCCTGACTTTC.